A selection of T cell receptor beta chains follows, all from one sample in a study of human T cells and chemical hapten exposure. TCRdb ran MiXCR on the RACE reads and lists one entry per CDR3 protein. The table lists about 46,000 distinct CDR3 sequences, about 3.9% of them singletons, with about 1.6% in the top ten. The sample consisted of whole blood. The receptors originated from a female donor in good health. Some clones in this sample may be carry-over from other donors' samples. Each CDR3 is given with its conserved first and last residue. D genes are given only for firm matches. Size values are once, few and many counts, or a class for expanded clones, and some rows have none.

d_call: .
clone_size: .
j_call: TRBJ2-2
v_call: TRBV12-3/TRBV12-4
cdr3_nt: TGTGCCAGCAGTTCTTTATCTGTTGGGGAGCTGTTTTTT
cdr3_aa: CASSSLSVGELFF

d_call: .
clone_size: many
j_call: TRBJ2-7
v_call: TRBV7-2
cdr3_nt: TGTGCCAGCAGCTTAACGGGGCCGAAAAGTTACGAGCAGTACTTC
cdr3_aa: CASSLTGPKSYEQYF

d_call: .
clone_size: many
j_call: TRBJ1-4
v_call: TRBV7-9
cdr3_nt: TGTGCCAGCAGCTCTCCTATAGGAGAAAAACTGTTTTTT
cdr3_aa: CASSSPIGEKLFF

d_call: .
clone_size: few
j_call: TRBJ2-1
v_call: TRBV6-2/TRBV6-3
cdr3_nt: TGTGCCAGCAGCTGGGGGGCGGATGAGCAGTTCTTC
cdr3_aa: CASSWGADEQFF

d_call: TRBD1
clone_size: many
j_call: TRBJ2-4
v_call: TRBV6-2/TRBV6-3
cdr3_nt: TGTGCCAGCAGCCGGGACAGTGAAGCCAAAAACATTCAGTACTTC
cdr3_aa: CASSRDSEAKNIQYF

d_call: TRBD2
clone_size: many
j_call: TRBJ2-3
v_call: TRBV7-2
cdr3_nt: TGTGCCAGCAGGGCGGGGGGTATAGATACGCAGTATTTT
cdr3_aa: CASRAGGIDTQYF

d_call: .
clone_size: many
j_call: TRBJ2-7
v_call: TRBV11-2
cdr3_nt: TGTGCCAGCAGCCGAAAGAACGAGCAGTACTTC
cdr3_aa: CASSRKNEQYF

d_call: TRBD1
clone_size: many
j_call: TRBJ1-5
v_call: TRBV27
cdr3_nt: TGTGCCAGCAGTCCGGCCCCCATGAGCCTAGACAGGGACAATCAGCCCCAGCATTTT
cdr3_aa: CASSPAPMSLDRDNQPQHF

d_call: .
clone_size: many
j_call: TRBJ2-3
v_call: TRBV20-1
cdr3_nt: TGCAGTGCTAGAGATATGGACCAAGAGGGCACAGATACGCAGTATTTT
cdr3_aa: CSARDMDQEGTDTQYF

d_call: .
clone_size: many
j_call: TRBJ1-2
v_call: TRBV12-3/TRBV12-4
cdr3_nt: TGTGCCAGCAGTGCCAACAGGTTCCCTAACTATGGCTACACCTTC
cdr3_aa: CASSANRFPNYGYTF

d_call: .
clone_size: many
j_call: TRBJ1-3
v_call: TRBV5-1
cdr3_nt: TGCGCCAGCAGCTTCGACCAGGAGAACTCTGGAAACACCATATATTTT
cdr3_aa: CASSFDQENSGNTIYF

d_call: .
clone_size: many
j_call: TRBJ2-5
v_call: TRBV5-6
cdr3_nt: TGTGCCAGCAGTGTACAACAGGATCAAGAGACCCAGTACTTC
cdr3_aa: CASSVQQDQETQYF

d_call: .
clone_size: many
j_call: TRBJ2-4
v_call: TRBV21-1
cdr3_nt: TGTGCCAGCAGCAAAGGATCGGGACAGGAGGGGAAAAACATTCAGTACTTC
cdr3_aa: CASSKGSGQEGKNIQYF

d_call: TRBD2
clone_size: many
j_call: TRBJ2-3
v_call: TRBV7-9
cdr3_nt: TGTGCCAGCAGATCAACTAGCGGGGGCCACACAGATACGCAGTATTTT
cdr3_aa: CASRSTSGGHTDTQYF

d_call: .
clone_size: many
j_call: TRBJ2-2
v_call: TRBV12-3/TRBV12-4
cdr3_nt: TGTGCCAGCAGGGACACCGGGGAGCTGTTTTTT
cdr3_aa: CASRDTGELFF

d_call: TRBD1
clone_size: .
j_call: TRBJ2-2
v_call: TRBV28
cdr3_nt: TGTGCCGTCTCAGGGGGCCTGAACACCGGGGAGCTGTTTTTT
cdr3_aa: CAVSGGLNTGELFF

d_call: TRBD1
clone_size: many
j_call: TRBJ1-1
v_call: TRBV28
cdr3_nt: TGTGCCAGCAGTCCCACGACAGGGAGGAACACTGAAGCTTTCTTT
cdr3_aa: CASSPTTGRNTEAFF

d_call: .
clone_size: many
j_call: TRBJ1-6
v_call: TRBV18
cdr3_nt: TGTGCCAGCTCACCACAGAGGTCAGGGCTCTATAATTCACCCCTCCACTTT
cdr3_aa: CASSPQRSGLYNSPLHF

d_call: .
clone_size: many
j_call: TRBJ2-7
v_call: TRBV6-5
cdr3_nt: TGTGCCAGCAGTTACGACATCTGGTACGAGCAGTACTTC
cdr3_aa: CASSYDIWYEQYF

d_call: TRBD1
clone_size: many
j_call: TRBJ1-1
v_call: TRBV5-1
cdr3_nt: TGCGCCAGCAGCCCAAGCCACGGGACAGGGACTATGAACACTGAAGCTTTCTTT
cdr3_aa: CASSPSHGTGTMNTEAFF

d_call: .
clone_size: many
j_call: TRBJ1-1
v_call: TRBV5-1
cdr3_nt: TGCGCCAGCAGCTTGGGACCCGGGGGAACTGAAGCTTTCTTT
cdr3_aa: CASSLGPGGTEAFF

d_call: .
clone_size: many
j_call: TRBJ1-6
v_call: TRBV7-6
cdr3_nt: TGTGCCAGCAGCTTAGATCTGGGCTCTTCGGGGTGGGATAATTCACCCCTCCACTTT
cdr3_aa: CASSLDLGSSGWDNSPLHF

d_call: TRBD1
clone_size: many
j_call: TRBJ1-2
v_call: TRBV18
cdr3_nt: TGTGCCAGCTCACTAGCCGGGACAGGGGATACCGGCTATGGCTACACCTTC
cdr3_aa: CASSLAGTGDTGYGYTF

d_call: TRBD1
clone_size: many
j_call: TRBJ1-3
v_call: TRBV7-9
cdr3_nt: TGTGCCAGCAGCCGGGACAGCCTGGCGGTCTCTGGAAACACCATATATTTT
cdr3_aa: CASSRDSLAVSGNTIYF

d_call: .
clone_size: many
j_call: TRBJ1-1
v_call: TRBV5-1
cdr3_nt: TGCGCCAGCAGCTTGGTGGCAGGGAAGAACACTGAAGCTTTCTTT
cdr3_aa: CASSLVAGKNTEAFF

d_call: TRBD2
clone_size: .
j_call: TRBJ2-1
v_call: TRBV20-1
cdr3_nt: TGCAGTGCTAGCCCTCCGAGGCTAGCGGGGCAGAATGAGCAGTTCTTC
cdr3_aa: CSASPPRLAGQNEQFF

d_call: .
clone_size: many
j_call: TRBJ2-3
v_call: TRBV27
cdr3_nt: TGTGCCAGCAGTCAAATCCGGGACTTTACTCCAGATACGCAGTATTTT
cdr3_aa: CASSQIRDFTPDTQYF

d_call: TRBD1
clone_size: many
j_call: TRBJ1-1
v_call: TRBV18
cdr3_nt: TGTGCCAGCTCACGTATAAACCTGGGACAGGCGAAGAACACTGAAGCTTTCTTT
cdr3_aa: CASSRINLGQAKNTEAFF

d_call: .
clone_size: many
j_call: TRBJ1-1
v_call: TRBV29-1
cdr3_nt: TGCAGCGTTGTGGGGGAAGGGACTGAAGCTTTCTTT
cdr3_aa: CSVVGEGTEAFF

d_call: .
clone_size: few
j_call: TRBJ2-3
v_call: TRBV5-1
cdr3_nt: TGCGCCAGCAGCCTCGGGACTTTAATAAATTCAGATACGCAGTATTTT
cdr3_aa: CASSLGTLINSDTQYF

d_call: .
clone_size: .
j_call: TRBJ2-4
v_call: TRBV7-9
cdr3_nt: TGTGCCAGCAGCTTAGGGGCAGGGGTCGGCAAAAACATTCAGTACTTC
cdr3_aa: CASSLGAGVGKNIQYF

d_call: TRBD1
clone_size: many
j_call: TRBJ1-5
v_call: TRBV6-1
cdr3_nt: TGTGCCAGCAATTCCCGGGACAGGAATCGTCCAGCCCAGCATTTT
cdr3_aa: CASNSRDRNRPAQHF

d_call: .
clone_size: many
j_call: TRBJ2-2
v_call: TRBV12-3/TRBV12-4
cdr3_nt: TGTGCCAGCAGGAACTTCAGGAACACCGGGGAGCTGTTTTTT
cdr3_aa: CASRNFRNTGELFF

d_call: TRBD2
clone_size: many
j_call: TRBJ2-3
v_call: TRBV9
cdr3_nt: TGTGCCAGCAGCGTAGGGGCTAGCGGGGGCACAGATACGCAGTATTTT
cdr3_aa: CASSVGASGGTDTQYF

d_call: TRBD1
clone_size: few
j_call: TRBJ1-2
v_call: TRBV20-1
cdr3_nt: TGCAGTGTTCTGACAGGGACCTATGGCTACACCTTC
cdr3_aa: CSVLTGTYGYTF

d_call: TRBD2
clone_size: many
j_call: TRBJ2-2
v_call: TRBV20-1
cdr3_nt: TGCAGTGCGGCGTCGGCTAGCGGGGGGCCCCACACCGGGGAGCTGTTTTTT
cdr3_aa: CSAASASGGPHTGELFF

d_call: TRBD2
clone_size: many
j_call: TRBJ2-3
v_call: TRBV5-1
cdr3_nt: TGCGCCAGCAGCTCACTAGCGGGGTCCGGCTCGGATACGCAGTATTTT
cdr3_aa: CASSSLAGSGSDTQYF

d_call: TRBD1
clone_size: few
j_call: TRBJ2-5
v_call: TRBV6-2/TRBV6-3
cdr3_nt: TGTGCCAGCAGTGAAAACCTGGGACAGGGGGAAGAGACCCAGTACTTC
cdr3_aa: CASSENLGQGEETQYF

d_call: .
clone_size: .
j_call: TRBJ2-1
v_call: TRBV6-2/TRBV6-3
cdr3_nt: TGTGCCAGCAGTTACTCTGAGGGAAGGGGATACAATGAGCAGTTCTTC
cdr3_aa: CASSYSEGRGYNEQFF

d_call: TRBD1
clone_size: many
j_call: TRBJ1-2
v_call: TRBV25-1
cdr3_nt: TGTGCCAGCAGTGAGACAGGGAGGGACTATGGCTACACCTTC
cdr3_aa: CASSETGRDYGYTF

d_call: .
clone_size: many
j_call: TRBJ1-6
v_call: TRBV28
cdr3_nt: TGTGCCAGCAAAACAACTAGCTCCTATAATTCACCCCTCCACTTT
cdr3_aa: CASKTTSSYNSPLHF

d_call: .
clone_size: many
j_call: TRBJ2-3
v_call: TRBV7-2
cdr3_nt: TGTGCCAGCAGCCCCCGACGGACTTCAGATACGCAGTATTTT
cdr3_aa: CASSPRRTSDTQYF

d_call: .
clone_size: many
j_call: TRBJ1-3
v_call: TRBV13
cdr3_nt: TGTGCCAGCAGCTTACGACAAAACTCTGGAAACACCATATATTTT
cdr3_aa: CASSLRQNSGNTIYF

d_call: .
clone_size: many
j_call: TRBJ2-3
v_call: TRBV6-4
cdr3_nt: TGTGCCAGCAGAGCTTGGCTAGGCGCAGATACGCAGTATTTT
cdr3_aa: CASRAWLGADTQYF

d_call: .
clone_size: many
j_call: TRBJ2-3
v_call: TRBV12-3/TRBV12-4
cdr3_nt: TGTGCCAGCAGTTTTCGTAAGCCTAGCACAGATACGCAGTATTTT
cdr3_aa: CASSFRKPSTDTQYF

d_call: .
clone_size: many
j_call: TRBJ2-7
v_call: TRBV12-3/TRBV12-4
cdr3_nt: TGTGCCAGCAGTTTAGGTCTACCAGGCTACGAGCAGTACTTC
cdr3_aa: CASSLGLPGYEQYF

d_call: .
clone_size: many
j_call: TRBJ1-1
v_call: TRBV5-1
cdr3_nt: TGCGCCACCCAGATTATGGCTGGGGCGAACACTGAAGCTTTCTTT
cdr3_aa: CATQIMAGANTEAFF

d_call: .
clone_size: many
j_call: TRBJ2-1
v_call: TRBV20-1
cdr3_nt: TGCAGTGCTTCAGCCCAGTGGAATGAGCAGTTCTTC
cdr3_aa: CSASAQWNEQFF

d_call: .
clone_size: many
j_call: TRBJ1-2
v_call: TRBV2
cdr3_nt: TGTGCCAGCAGCCGAAGTACCCCCCCAGGGGAGGGGATCTATGGCTACACCTTC
cdr3_aa: CASSRSTPPGEGIYGYTF

d_call: .
clone_size: few
j_call: TRBJ1-3
v_call: TRBV9
cdr3_nt: TGTGCCAGCAGCGGCGGCGACGGGAGCTCTGGAAACACCATATATTTT
cdr3_aa: CASSGGDGSSGNTIYF

d_call: .
clone_size: many
j_call: TRBJ2-5
v_call: TRBV5-1
cdr3_nt: TGCGCCAGCAGCTTGGATCCCCTAGGGGTCTACCAAGAGACCCAGTACTTC
cdr3_aa: CASSLDPLGVYQETQYF

d_call: .
clone_size: .
j_call: TRBJ1-5
v_call: TRBV20-1
cdr3_nt: TGCAGTGCCCGGGGGGGGCCTAGCAAGCAGCCCCAGCATTTT
cdr3_aa: CSARGGPSKQPQHF

d_call: TRBD1
clone_size: many
j_call: TRBJ1-6
v_call: TRBV12-3/TRBV12-4
cdr3_nt: TGTGCCAGCCGGACAGGGGGCAATTCACCCCTCCACTTT
cdr3_aa: CASRTGGNSPLHF

d_call: .
clone_size: many
j_call: TRBJ1-1
v_call: TRBV13
cdr3_nt: TGTGCCAGCAGCTTAACCGGGACACACACTGAAGCTTTCTTT
cdr3_aa: CASSLTGTHTEAFF

d_call: .
clone_size: many
j_call: TRBJ2-7
v_call: TRBV20-1
cdr3_nt: TGCAGTGCTATCCCCGATCCCTACGAGCAGTACTTC
cdr3_aa: CSAIPDPYEQYF

d_call: TRBD1
clone_size: many
j_call: TRBJ2-5
v_call: TRBV29-1
cdr3_nt: TGCAGCGTTGACAGGGGGACGGCGGAGACCCAGTACTTC
cdr3_aa: CSVDRGTAETQYF

d_call: .
clone_size: many
j_call: TRBJ2-1
v_call: TRBV30
cdr3_nt: TGTGCCTGGAGTCTAAGGGCCCGCCTCGGGAATGAGCAGTTCTTC
cdr3_aa: CAWSLRARLGNEQFF